This T cell receptor (beta chain) comes out of a study of T cell repertoires in cytomegalovirus infection. General study results and limits: The ex vivo response was dominated by HLA-C-restricted CMV-specific TCR beta clonotypes.

The CDR3 sequence is 14 residues long. The germline CDR1 and CDR2 sequences are MGHRA and YSYEKL. J lost 2 bases, V lost 1 base, and 1 base had no gene match. TCRdb reprocessed the reads via MiXCR and lists one record per CDR3 protein. The table includes around 490,000 distinct CDR3 sequences, around a quarter detected once. This clonotype was counted a few times. Antigen: not known. The chain recombines TRBV4-1 with TRBJ2-5; 7 nucleotides align to TRBD1. The TCR comes from a human donor in good health (CMV status not recorded). Some clones in this sample may be carry-over from other donors' samples. The sequenced sample was PBMCs. The CDR3 nucleotides are TGCGCCAGCAGCCAAGTACAGGGGCAAGAGACCCAGTACTTC. It translates to CASSQVQGQETQYF.